Listed here is a single T cell receptor beta chain. Antigen specificity is unknown. This sample is drawn from a study of blood T cells in healthy people across ages. Overall study results and limits: TCR beta diversity was tightly associated with the proportion of naive T cells.

Every donor contributed about 10 milliliters of peripheral blood by blood draw. PCR was performed a second time for about 7 to 12 cycles using a sample-barcoded 5' primer and a J-beta primer mix. MiXCR, applied by TCRdb to the 5' RACE reads, yields one record per CDR3 protein. This table holds 550,000 to 600,000 distinct CDR3 sequences, around 50% found once. This CDR3 region has 15 residues. The trim removed 3 bases at V and 7 bases at J, leaving 7 bases unmatched. Germline CDR1 MNHEY, CDR2 SVGAGI. The material sequenced was blood. The TCR originated in a man older than 75 in good health. The chain employs TRBV6-5 and TRBJ2-2, with 8 positions matching TRBD2. Here the CDR3 DNA reads TGTGCCAGCAGTTATGGCGGGGGGCGCGTCGGGGAGCTGTTTTTT. Protein sequence: CASSYGGGRVGELFF.